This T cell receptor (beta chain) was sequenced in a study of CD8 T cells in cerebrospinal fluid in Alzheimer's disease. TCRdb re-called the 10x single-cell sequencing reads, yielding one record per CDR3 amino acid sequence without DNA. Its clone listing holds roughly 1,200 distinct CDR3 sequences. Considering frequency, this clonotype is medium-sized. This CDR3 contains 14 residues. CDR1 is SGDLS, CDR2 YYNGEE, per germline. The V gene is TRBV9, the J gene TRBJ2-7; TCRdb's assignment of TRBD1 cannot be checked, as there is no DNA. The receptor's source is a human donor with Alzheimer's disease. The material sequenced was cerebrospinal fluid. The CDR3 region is CASSVGQGVYEQYF.